The present T cell receptor beta chain was sequenced within a study of cytomegalovirus exposure and HLA in healthy donors. Study conclusions and caveats: Indistinguishable V segments such as TRBV6-2 and TRBV6-3 were excluded. The productive fraction for most TCR beta V segments was about 90% or about 30% in an earlier analysis.

CDR1 and CDR2 (germline): SNHLY, FYNNEI. The CDR3 runs to 14 residues. V was pared by 5 bases and J by 3 bases, with 11 bases between. It was healthy bone marrow donors who served as donors. Notes on this clone: Its target is not known.

PCR primers comprised 60 Vbeta and 13 Jbeta primers. Sequenced by immunoSEQ multiplex PCR; TCRdb stores in-frame clones only, minus some. Among 120,000 to 150,000 clones listed, approximately 80% were seen once. This sequence originates from a boy younger than 10 in good health and CMV-seronegative. Sequenced: PBMCs. The genes are TRBV2 and TRBJ1-5; D is perhaps TRBD1 (6 bases). The CDR3 loop reads CASSPGQANQPQHF. In DNA form, the CDR3 reads TGTGCCAGCAGTCCGGGACAAGCCAATCAGCCCCAGCATTTT.